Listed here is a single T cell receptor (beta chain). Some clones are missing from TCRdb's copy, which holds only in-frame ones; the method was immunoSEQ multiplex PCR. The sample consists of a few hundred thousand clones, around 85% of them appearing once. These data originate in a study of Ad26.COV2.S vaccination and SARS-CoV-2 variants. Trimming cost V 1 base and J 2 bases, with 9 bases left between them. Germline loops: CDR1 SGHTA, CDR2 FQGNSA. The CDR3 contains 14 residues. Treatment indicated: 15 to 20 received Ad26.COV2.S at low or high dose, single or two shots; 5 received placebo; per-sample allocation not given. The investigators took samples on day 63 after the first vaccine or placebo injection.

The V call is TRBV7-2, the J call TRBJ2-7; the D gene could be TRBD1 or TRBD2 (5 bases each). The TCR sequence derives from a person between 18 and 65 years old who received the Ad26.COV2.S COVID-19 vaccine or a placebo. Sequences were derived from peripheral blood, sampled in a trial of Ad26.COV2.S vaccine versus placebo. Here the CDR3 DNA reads TGTGCCAGCAGCTTAGGTGGGACCGCCTACGAGCAGTACTTC. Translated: CASSLGGTAYEQYF.